Each of the 3 T cell receptor beta chains below was sequenced from the same sample in a study of post-analysis software for immune sequencing data. General study findings and limits: The study found TRBV5-6, TRBV5-1 and TRBV20-1 among five TRBV segments more frequent in patients than controls.

The TCR beta cDNA libraries carried unique molecular identifiers. One entry per CDR3 protein results from TCRdb running MiXCR on the PCR reads. The data show approximately 730,000 distinct CDR3 sequences, about 32% seen once. No antigens are known for them. Source material: blood. All receptors come from a girl aged 5 to 17 with multiple sclerosis.

This clonotype has ten or more counts. This rearrangement joins TRBV12-3 or TRBV12-4 to TRBJ1-5; 10 nucleotides line up with TRBD1. CDR3 length equals 15 residues. Losses at the gene ends were 5 bases for V and 2 bases for J; bases not matched to a gene: 3. DNA for the CDR3: TGTGCCAGCAGTCCGACAGGGGGCGGCAATCAGCCCCAGCATTTT. This translates into CASSPTGGGNQPQHF.

The chain is built from TRBV20-1 and TRBJ1-5; 12 bases fit TRBD1. With V trimmed by 5 bases and J by 6 bases, 8 bases remained unmatched. This CDR3 has 15 residues. Germline CDR1 DFQATT, CDR2 SNEGSKA (reference sequence). Here the CDR3 reads CSARGGQGAGQPQHF. The CDR3 DNA follows: TGCAGTGCTCGAGGGGGACAGGGGGCAGGTCAGCCCCAGCATTTT.

This clonotype has more than one count but fewer than ten. The J gene is TRBJ2-1, the V gene TRBV20-1, with TRBD2 matching 7 bases. This CDR3 comprises 14 residues. The J segment lost 0 bases and the V segment lost 3 bases, leaving 2 bases of the junction unmatched. The germline gives CDR1 DFQATT, CDR2 SNEGSKA (reference sequence). CDR3 in DNA: TGCAGTGCTAGTCGCGGGAGCTCCTACAATGAGCAGTTCTTC. It specifies CSASRGSSYNEQFF.